A single sample gave rise to the 3 T cell receptor beta chains below, sequenced in a study of T cells in Graves' hyperthyroidism and ophthalmopathy. Template material for amplifying TCR beta CDR3 regions consisted of RNA transcripts. The HTBI primer set drove a first-round RT-PCR of the TCR CDR3. Via MiXCR, TCRdb re-called the multiplex PCR reads, giving one row per CDR3 protein. The table has more than 450,000 distinct CDR3 sequences, 20% seen once. The sample comprised blood. These receptors all come from a man aged 35-49 years with Graves' ophthalmopathy.

The chain uses TRBV11-2 and TRBJ1-6; TRBD1 agrees at 7 bases. From germline, CDR1 is SGHAT and CDR2 FQNNGV. V lost 5 bases and J lost 3; bases outside the gene matches: 1. The CDR3 runs 14 residues. CDR3 sequence: CASSGDSYNSPLHF. Here the CDR3 DNA reads TGTGCCAGCAGCGGGGACAGCTATAATTCACCCCTCCACTTT.

The chain employs TRBV29-1 and TRBJ2-3; 11 bases are shared with TRBD2. V shed 2 bases, J shed 0 bases, and the junction held 1 base outside the gene matches. Germline V gives CDR1 SQVTM, CDR2 ANQGSEA. CDR3 length: 15 amino acids. The CDR3 protein is CSVERTSGSTDTQYF. CDR3 nucleotides: TGCAGCGTTGAACGGACTAGCGGGAGCACAGATACGCAGTATTTT.

A word on this clonotype: A clone one base away is much larger, so this may be a read error. The V and J genes are TRBV27 and TRBJ2-3; D unclear. This CDR3 has 13 amino acids. Germline V gives CDR1 MNHEY, CDR2 SMNVEV (reference sequence). CDR3 nucleotide sequence: TGTGCCAGCAGTTTAAGGGTCCACGATACGCGGTATTTT. Translated, it gives CASSLRVHDTRYF.